This TCR beta chain was obtained from a study of blood T cell repertoires in COVID-19. Study details: Researchers got acute and convalescent COVID-19 samples from the United States, Italy and Spain. Nucleic acid was either cDNA or gDNA, and it came from T cells, B-cell-depleted T cells, or PBMCs.

This CDR3 comprises 12 residues. Trimming stripped 4 bases from V and 6 bases from J, with 4 bases between. The V gene's germline CDR1 is SGHAT and CDR2 FQNNGV. As processed by the authors: Reference gene primer amplification yielded estimated nucleated cell counts. Sequencing used immunoSEQ multiplex PCR; TCRdb keeps in-frame clones, though not all of them. That table gives V, J and clone size, and the DNA gave D and trimming. Of some 130,000 clones in the sample, roughly 86% were seen once. This clone turned up a few times. Patients from Seattle were sampled longitudinally, starting during active infection.

The sample comprised peripheral blood. This rearrangement joins TRBV11-2 to TRBJ1-6; no clear D. The origin of this receptor is a woman between 65 and 79 years old with COVID-19, enrolled during active disease. Here the CDR3 DNA reads TGTGCCAGCAGCTATATTAATTCACCCCTCCACTTT. Translated, it gives CASSYINSPLHF.